This paragraph covers one T cell receptor beta chain sequence. These data originate in a study of blood T cell repertoires in COVID-19. On the study more broadly: Collection of acute and convalescent COVID-19 samples took place in the United States, Italy and Spain.

The ends lost 10 bases at V and 6 bases at J; junction bases unmatched: 7. The CDR3 is made up of 13 amino acids. Per germline, CDR1 ENHRY and CDR2 SYGVKD. This table comes from immunoSEQ multiplex PCR, and its TCRdb copy is limited to in-frame clones, with some not included. The repertoire holds fewer than 200,000 clones, with 80% to 95% as singletons. The clonotype comes from a man aged 50 to 60 with acute or convalescent COVID-19. Sequenced sample: peripheral blood. This sequence joins TRBV10-3 and TRBJ2-2, with TRBD1 identical over 8 bases. The CDR3 loop is CATRTGGPGELFF. The DNA for the CDR3 is TGTGCCACCCGTACAGGGGGTCCCGGGGAGCTGTTTTTT.